Following are 21 T cell receptor beta chains from one sample sequenced in a study of blood T cell repertoires in COVID-19. The repertoire was sequenced with immunoSEQ multiplex PCR; TCRdb's copy has only in-frame clones and lacks some. The table includes around 150,000 clones, 75% to 90% detected once. Sequences were obtained from peripheral blood. The receptors originated from a man aged 50-60 years with active COVID-19.

The chain links TRBV5-1 to TRBJ2-7, with TRBD1 matching 8 bases. Germline assignment: CDR1 SGHRS and CDR2 YFSETQ. CDR3 length: 14 amino acids. V dropped 1 base and J dropped 3; count of bases not matched to a gene: 3. CDR3 sequence: CASSLLGQGYEQYF. CDR3 nucleotide sequence: TGCGCCAGCAGCTTGTTAGGACAGGGCTACGAGCAGTACTTC.

This chain joins TRBV6-5 and TRBJ1-1, with TRBD1 as a possible D gene (6 bases). Germline CDR1 is MNHEY and CDR2 is SVGAGI. The CDR3 extends over 15 amino acids. Trimming removed 7 bases from V and 4 bases from J, with 19 bases in between. CDR3 DNA sequence: TGTGCCAGCATTTTAACAGACAGGATTGGCACTGAAGCTTTCTTT. Translating gives CASILTDRIGTEAFF.

This clone was recorded once. V gene TRBV10-3 combines with J gene TRBJ2-7; no reliable D call. The germline V and J ends were trimmed by 5 bases and 2 bases, with 7 bases remaining between them. Germline assignment: CDR1 ENHRY and CDR2 SYGVKD. The CDR3 is 12 residues long. CDR3 loop: CAISRDTYEQYF. The CDR3 DNA reads TGTGCCATCAGTAGAGACACCTACGAGCAGTACTTC.

The rearrangement links TRBV10-3 to TRBJ1-4; no clear D gene. Germline lookup yields CDR1 ENHRY and CDR2 SYGVKD. CDR3 length equals 13 residues. V lost 8 bases and J lost 4, with 11 bases in between. CDR3 bases: TGTGCCATCTCCGGGGATCTTAATGAAAAACTGTTTTTT. Its protein is CAISGDLNEKLFF.

The chain has TRBV19 and TRBJ1-6, with TRBD1 matching 7 bases. This CDR3 is 15 amino acids long. The germline gives CDR1 LNHDA, CDR2 SQIVND (reference sequence). V shed 5 bases, J shed 8 bases, and the junction held 9 bases outside the gene matches. DNA of the CDR3: TGTGCCAGTAGTGTGACCGGGACAGCTTATTCACCCCTCCACTTT. It encodes CASSVTGTAYSPLHF. Full variable domain (remainder filled in from reference TRBV19 and TRBJ1-6): DGGITQSPKYLFRKEGQNVTLSCEQNLNHDAMYWYRQDPGQGLRLIYYSQIVNDFQKGDIAEGYSVSREKKESFPLTVTSAQKNPTAFYLCASSVTGTAYSPLHFGNGTRLTVT.

This clone has a handful of counts. The chain links TRBV6-2 or TRBV6-3 to TRBJ2-7; D remains ambiguous. CDR1 is MNHEY, CDR2 SVGEGT, per germline. This CDR3 comprises 13 residues. Trimming cost V 3 bases and J 3 bases, with 9 bases left between them. The chain's CDR3 is CASSYNFLYEQYF. In DNA, the CDR3 is TGTGCCAGCAGTTATAACTTCCTCTACGAGCAGTACTTC.

The J gene is TRBJ2-3, the V gene TRBV24-1, with D possibly TRBD1 on 6 matching bases. Trimming took off 8 bases at V and 2 bases at J, with 16 bases between the two ends. Germline V gene data show CDR1 as KGHDR and CDR2 as SFDVKD. This CDR3 contains 15 residues. Here the CDR3 DNA reads TGTGCCACCATAGACCGGACAGCCAACACAGATACGCAGTATTTT. Its protein product is CATIDRTANTDTQYF.

The chain employs TRBV7-6 and TRBJ2-7; 11 nucleotides match TRBD1. The CDR3 spans 16 residues. Trimming removed 1 base from V and 4 bases from J; junction bases left unmatched: 6. Per germline, CDR1 SGHVS and CDR2 FNYEAQ. The CDR3 DNA reads as TGTGCCAGCAGCTTAGGCCGGGACAGGGGGGTGTACGAGCAGTACTTC. Translation: CASSLGRDRGVYEQYF.

The CDR3 here is CASSSTGKGYGYTF. Written as DNA, the CDR3 is TGTGCCAGCAGTTCGACAGGGAAAGGATATGGCTACACCTTC. The rearrangement links TRBV7-2 to TRBJ1-2, with TRBD1 matching 7 bases. V shed 6 bases, J shed 5 bases, and the junction held 9 bases outside the gene matches. In germline, CDR1 is SGHTA, CDR2 FQGNSA. The CDR3 runs to 14 residues. Complete variable domain (other parts from reference TRBV7-2 and TRBJ1-2): GAGVSQSPSNKVTEKGKDVELRCDPISGHTALYWYRQSLGQGLEFLIYFQGNSAPDKSGLPSDRFSAERTGGSVSTLTIQRTQQEDSAVYLCASSSTGKGYGYTFGSGTRLTVV.

The genes are TRBV5-6 and TRBJ1-5, with a weak D call TRBD1 (5 bases). The V end lost 0 bases, the J end lost 6 bases, and 13 bases lay between the germline ends. Germline CDR1 SGHDT, CDR2 YYEEEE. The CDR3 has 15 residues. The CDR3 bases are TGTGCCAGCAGCTTGGGTCAGGGAGGATCTCAGCCCCAGCATTTT. It codes for CASSLGQGGSQPQHF.

This chain uses TRBV6-6 with TRBJ1-1, with 8 bases aligning to TRBD1. The CDR3 is made up of 14 amino acids. After removal of 6 bases from V and 3 bases from J, the junction contained 6 bases not matched to a gene. CDR1 MNHNY and CDR2 SVGAGI come from the germline V gene (reference sequence). The CDR3 protein is CASRSGQGHTEAFF. The CDR3, as DNA: TGTGCCAGCAGGAGCGGACAGGGCCACACTGAAGCTTTCTTT.

V gene TRBV19 combines with J gene TRBJ2-1, with 11 nucleotides matching TRBD1. J gave up 2 bases and V 6 bases, and 3 bases lay outside the gene matches. CDR1 LNHDA and CDR2 SQIVND come from the germline V gene (reference sequence). The CDR3 consists of 15 residues. This CDR3 reads CASSLGQGAYNEQFF. The CDR3 bases are TGTGCCAGTAGCTTGGGACAGGGGGCCTACAATGAGCAGTTCTTC. The whole variable domain, remainder taken from reference TRBV19 and TRBJ2-1, is DGGITQSPKYLFRKEGQNVTLSCEQNLNHDAMYWYRQDPGQGLRLIYYSQIVNDFQKGDIAEGYSVSREKKESFPLTVTSAQKNPTAFYLCASSLGQGAYNEQFFGPGTRLTVL.

The chain is built from TRBV5-6 and TRBJ2-3, with TRBD2 matching 8 bases. CDR3 size: 16 residues. The ends lost 4 bases at V and 6 bases at J; junction bases unmatched: 13. Germline assignment: CDR1 SGHDT and CDR2 YYEEEE. The CDR3 coding sequence is TGTGCCAGCAGCCCACGCACGGGACTAGTGAAGGATACGCAGTATTTT. As protein: CASSPRTGLVKDTQYF. The full variable domain, completed using reference TRBV5-6 and TRBJ2-3, is DAGVTQSPTHLIKTRGQQVTLRCSPKSGHDTVSWYQQALGQGPQFIFQYYEEEERQRGNFPDRFSGHQFPNYSSELNVNALLLGDSALYLCASSPRTGLVKDTQYFGPGTRLTVL.

The chain uses TRBV10-3 and TRBJ1-2, with 8 bases lining up with TRBD1. Germline V gene sequence: CDR1 ENHRY, CDR2 SYGVKD. This CDR3 contains 13 residues. J was trimmed by 6 bases and V by 4 bases; bases with no gene match: 4. The CDR3 DNA reads TGTGCCATCAGTGGGACAGGGCGGGATGGCTACACCTTC. This sequence encodes CAISGTGRDGYTF.

Written as DNA, the CDR3 is TGTGCCAGCAGCTTGGCCAAGGGGAACGGAAACACCATATATTTT. Its translation is CASSLAKGNGNTIYF. The chain recombines TRBV7-2 with TRBJ1-3; tentative D call: TRBD1 (5 bases). The CDR3 has 15 residues. Trimming pared 3 bases from V and 4 bases from J, leaving 13 bases between. In germline, CDR1 is SGHTA, CDR2 FQGNSA. Complete variable domain (other parts from reference TRBV7-2 and TRBJ1-3): GAGVSQSPSNKVTEKGKDVELRCDPISGHTALYWYRQSLGQGLEFLIYFQGNSAPDKSGLPSDRFSAERTGGSVSTLTIQRTQQEDSAVYLCASSLAKGNGNTIYFGEGSWLTVV.

This sequence joins TRBV19 and TRBJ1-5; D not resolved. The germline V and J ends were trimmed by 6 bases and 9 bases, with 12 bases remaining between them. The germline CDR1 and CDR2 sequences are LNHDA and SQIVND (reference sequence). The CDR3 loop spans 12 amino acids. The CDR3 region is CASRSGGWPQHF. CDR3 bases: TGTGCCAGTAGATCGGGAGGTTGGCCCCAGCATTTT.

V and J are TRBV12-3 or TRBV12-4 and TRBJ1-5; TRBD1 agrees at 8 bases. The CDR3 is 13 amino acids. Trimming removed 5 bases from V and 5 bases from J; junction bases left unmatched: 2. As DNA, the CDR3 is TGTGCCAGCAGTCCGGGACAGGATCAGCCCCAGCATTTT. Its translation is CASSPGQDQPQHF.

The chain links TRBV7-2 to TRBJ2-1; TRBD1 matches at 7 bases. CDR3 length: 16 amino acids. The trim removed 6 bases at V and 6 bases at J, leaving 14 bases unmatched. Germline V CDR1 and CDR2: SGHTA, FQGNSA. CDR3 in amino acids: CASRPGLTGIRNEQFF. In DNA, the CDR3 is TGTGCCAGCAGACCGGGGTTGACAGGGATTCGCAATGAGCAGTTCTTC.

The V call is TRBV9, the J call TRBJ1-6; 7 bases line up with TRBD1. Trimming took 0 bases from V and 13 from J; bases not matched to a gene: 7. CDR1 is SGDLS and CDR2 is YYNGEE in the germline V gene. This CDR3 comprises 14 residues. The CDR3 bases are TGTGCCAGCAGCGTAGAGGCAGGGGGAGCGCCCCTCCACTTT. Translating it yields CASSVEAGGAPLHF. Filled out from reference TRBV9 and TRBJ1-6, the complete variable domain reads DSGVTQTPKHLITATGQRVTLRCSPRSGDLSVYWYQQSLDQGLQFLIQYYNGEERAKGNILERFSAQQFPDLHSELNLSSLELGDSALYFCASSVEAGGAPLHFGNGTRLTVT.

The chain recombines TRBV6-5 with TRBJ1-2; D unresolved. Germline lookup yields CDR1 MNHEY and CDR2 SVGAGI. Trimming left V 2 bases short and J 2 bases short, with 9 bases between. The CDR3 is made up of 14 amino acids. The CDR3 region is CASSYKRQNYGYTF. The CDR3 nucleotides read TGTGCCAGCAGTTACAAGAGGCAGAACTATGGCTACACCTTC.

CDR3 bases: TGTGCCAGCTCACCCGGGACAACGAACACCGGGGAGCTGTTTTTT. Translated: CASSPGTTNTGELFF. The V gene is TRBV18, the J gene TRBJ2-2, with TRBD1 as a possible D gene (6 bases). The V gene's germline CDR1 is KGHSH and CDR2 LQKENI. V lost 3 bases and J lost 0, with 8 bases in between. The length of the CDR3 is 15 residues.